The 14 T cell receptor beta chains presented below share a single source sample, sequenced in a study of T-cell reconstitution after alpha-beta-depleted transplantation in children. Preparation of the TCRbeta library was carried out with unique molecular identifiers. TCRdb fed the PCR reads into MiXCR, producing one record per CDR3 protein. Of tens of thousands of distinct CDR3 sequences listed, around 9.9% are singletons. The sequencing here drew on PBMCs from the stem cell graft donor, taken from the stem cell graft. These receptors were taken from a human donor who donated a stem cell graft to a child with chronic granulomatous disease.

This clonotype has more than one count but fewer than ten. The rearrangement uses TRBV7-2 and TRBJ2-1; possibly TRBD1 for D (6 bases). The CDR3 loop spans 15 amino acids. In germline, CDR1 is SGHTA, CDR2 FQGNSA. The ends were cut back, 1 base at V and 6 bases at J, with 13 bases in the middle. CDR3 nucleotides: TGTGCCAGCAGCTTAGGCCTTCAAGGGGGCAATGAGCAGTTCTTC. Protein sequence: CASSLGLQGGNEQFF.

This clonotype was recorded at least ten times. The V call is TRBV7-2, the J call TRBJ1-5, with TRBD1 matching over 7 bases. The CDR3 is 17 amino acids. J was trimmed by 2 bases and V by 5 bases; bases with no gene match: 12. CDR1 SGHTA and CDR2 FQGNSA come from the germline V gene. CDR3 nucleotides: TGTGCCAGCAGCCTACAAACAGGGGACGTTGGCAATCAGCCCCAGCATTTT. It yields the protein CASSLQTGDVGNQPQHF.

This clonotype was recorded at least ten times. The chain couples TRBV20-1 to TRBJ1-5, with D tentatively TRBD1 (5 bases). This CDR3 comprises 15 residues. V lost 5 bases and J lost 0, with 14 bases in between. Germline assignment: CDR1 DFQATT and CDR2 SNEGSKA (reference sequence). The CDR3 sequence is CSARQGLTSNQPQHF. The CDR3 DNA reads TGCAGTGCTCGCCAGGGACTGACTAGCAATCAGCCCCAGCATTTT.

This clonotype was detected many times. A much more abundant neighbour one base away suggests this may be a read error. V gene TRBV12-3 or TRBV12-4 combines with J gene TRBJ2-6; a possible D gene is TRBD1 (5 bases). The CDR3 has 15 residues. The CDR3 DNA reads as TGTGCCAGCAGTCCTGGGAACTCTGGGGCCAACGGCCTGACTTTC. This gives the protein CASSPGNSGANGLTF.

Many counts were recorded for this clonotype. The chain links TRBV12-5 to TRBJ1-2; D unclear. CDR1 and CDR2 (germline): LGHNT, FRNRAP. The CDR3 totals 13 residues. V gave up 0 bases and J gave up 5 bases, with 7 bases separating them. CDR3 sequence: CASGLVLGYGYTF. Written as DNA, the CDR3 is TGTGCTAGTGGTTTGGTATTGGGGTATGGCTACACCTTC.

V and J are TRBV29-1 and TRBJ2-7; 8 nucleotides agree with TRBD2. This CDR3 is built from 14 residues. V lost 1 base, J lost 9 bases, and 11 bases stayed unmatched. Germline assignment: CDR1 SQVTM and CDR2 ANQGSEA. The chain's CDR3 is CSVEVLAGPTVQYF. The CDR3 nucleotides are TGCAGCGTTGAAGTGCTAGCGGGCCCCACCGTGCAGTACTTC.

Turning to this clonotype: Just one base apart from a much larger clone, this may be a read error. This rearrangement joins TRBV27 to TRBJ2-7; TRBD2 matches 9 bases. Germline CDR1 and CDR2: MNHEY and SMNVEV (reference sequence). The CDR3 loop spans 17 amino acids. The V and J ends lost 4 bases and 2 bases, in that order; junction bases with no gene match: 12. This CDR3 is CASSSIIPSGATYEQYF. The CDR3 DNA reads TGTGCCAGCAGTTCGATTATCCCTAGCGGGGCAACCTACGAGCAGTACTTC.

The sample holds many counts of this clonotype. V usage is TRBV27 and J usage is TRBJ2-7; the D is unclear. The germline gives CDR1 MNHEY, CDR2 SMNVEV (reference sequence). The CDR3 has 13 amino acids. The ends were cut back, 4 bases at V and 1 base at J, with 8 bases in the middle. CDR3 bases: TGTGCCAGCAGTTCGGACGGATCCTACGAGCAGTACTTC. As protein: CASSSDGSYEQYF.

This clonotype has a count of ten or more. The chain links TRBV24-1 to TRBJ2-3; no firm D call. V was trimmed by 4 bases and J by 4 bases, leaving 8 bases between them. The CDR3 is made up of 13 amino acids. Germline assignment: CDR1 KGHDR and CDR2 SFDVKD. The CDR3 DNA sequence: TGTGCCACCAGTGACCGGAGTGCAGATACGCAGTATTTT. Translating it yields CATSDRSADTQYF.

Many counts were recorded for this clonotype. This CDR3 reads CSVEGDRTVGDEKLFF. CDR3 DNA sequence: TGCAGCGTTGAAGGGGACAGGACGGTAGGGGATGAAAAACTGTTTTTT. This chain uses TRBV29-1 with TRBJ1-4, with 8 bases fitting TRBD1. The CDR3 covers 16 residues. J lost 6 bases, V lost 1 base, and 10 bases had no gene match. Germline V gene data show CDR1 as SQVTM and CDR2 as ANQGSEA.

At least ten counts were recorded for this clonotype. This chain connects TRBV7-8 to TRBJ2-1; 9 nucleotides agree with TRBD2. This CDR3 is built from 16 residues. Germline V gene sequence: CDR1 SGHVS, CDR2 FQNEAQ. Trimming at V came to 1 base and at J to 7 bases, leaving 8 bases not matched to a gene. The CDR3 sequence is CASSLGPSGGRNEQFF. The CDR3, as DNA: TGTGCCAGCAGCTTAGGTCCGAGCGGGGGGCGGAATGAGCAGTTCTTC. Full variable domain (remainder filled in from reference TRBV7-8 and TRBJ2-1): GAGVSQSPRYKVAKRGQDVALRCDPISGHVSLFWYQQALGQGPEFLTYFQNEAQLDKSGLPSDRFFAERPEGSVSTLKIQRTQQEDSAVYLCASSLGPSGGRNEQFFGPGTRLTVL.

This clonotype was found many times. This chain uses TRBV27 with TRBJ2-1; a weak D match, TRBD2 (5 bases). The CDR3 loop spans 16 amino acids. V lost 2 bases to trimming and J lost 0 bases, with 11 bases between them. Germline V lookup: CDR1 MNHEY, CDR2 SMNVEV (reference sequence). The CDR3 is CASSLGRGLSYNEQFF. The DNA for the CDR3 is TGTGCCAGCAGTTTAGGTAGAGGGCTCTCCTACAATGAGCAGTTCTTC.

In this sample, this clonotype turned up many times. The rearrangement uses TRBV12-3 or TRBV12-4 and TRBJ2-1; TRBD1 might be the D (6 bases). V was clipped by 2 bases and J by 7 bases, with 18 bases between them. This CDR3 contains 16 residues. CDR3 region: CASSLNGGAPRNEQFF. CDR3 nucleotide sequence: TGTGCCAGCAGTTTAAATGGGGGCGCCCCTAGAAATGAGCAGTTCTTC.

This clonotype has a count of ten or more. The CDR3 is CASSTGPQASYNEQFF. In nucleotides, the CDR3 is TGTGCCAGCAGTACGGGTCCGCAGGCCTCCTACAATGAGCAGTTCTTC. The chain uses TRBV2 and TRBJ2-1, with D uncertain. The CDR3 has 16 residues. Trimming cost V 5 bases and J 0 bases, with 14 bases left between them. CDR1 is SNHLY, CDR2 FYNNEI, per germline.